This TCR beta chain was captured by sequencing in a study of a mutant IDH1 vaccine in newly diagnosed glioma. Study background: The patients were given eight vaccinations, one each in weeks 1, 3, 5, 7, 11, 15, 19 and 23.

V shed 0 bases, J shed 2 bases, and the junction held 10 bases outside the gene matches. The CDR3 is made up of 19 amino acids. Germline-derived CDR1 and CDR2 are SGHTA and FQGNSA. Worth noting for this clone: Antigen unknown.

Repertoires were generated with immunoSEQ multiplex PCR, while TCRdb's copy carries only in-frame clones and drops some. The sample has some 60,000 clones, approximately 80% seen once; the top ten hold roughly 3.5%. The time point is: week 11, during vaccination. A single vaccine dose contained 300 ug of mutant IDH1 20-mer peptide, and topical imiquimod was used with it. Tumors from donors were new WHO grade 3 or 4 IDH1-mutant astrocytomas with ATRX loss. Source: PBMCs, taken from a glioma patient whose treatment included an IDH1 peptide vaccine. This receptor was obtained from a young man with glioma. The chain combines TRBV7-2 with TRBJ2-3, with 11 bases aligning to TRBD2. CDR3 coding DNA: TGTGCCAGCAGCTTAGCGTGGGATTCTAGCGGGGGGCTCACAGATACGCAGTATTTT. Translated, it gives CASSLAWDSSGGLTDTQYF.